One and the same sample provided the 27 T cell receptor beta chains below, sequenced in a study of tissue T cells after allogeneic stem cell transplantation. Data came from immunoSEQ multiplex PCR; TCRdb stores just in-frame clones and leaves some out. The sample gives 20,000 to 25,000 clones, about 70% of which show up once; 0.35% to 0.45% is in the top ten. Specimen: blood. These receptors all stem from a female BALB/c mouse in good health. Mouse strain MHC haplotype: H2-d.

As to this clone: Mouse gene names apply. The read ends 1 residue early relative to the CDR3; the germline J gene fills the gap. The chain is built from TRBV31 and TRBJ1-5; D not resolved. The CDR3 totals 13 residues. Between the trimmed V and J ends, which lost 0 bases and 0 bases, there was a span of 3 bases. From germline, CDR1 is GKSSPN and CDR2 SITVG. This CDR3 reads CAWSLNNNQAPLF. The part of the CDR3 DNA that was read is TGTGCCTGGAGTCTCAATAACAACCAGGCTCCGCTT.

To note about this clone: The genes and germline here are from mouse. From the germline J gene comes the end of the CDR3, since the read stops 1 residue before it. The V and J genes are TRBV13-1 and TRBJ2-3; 10 nucleotides agree with TRBD1. The CDR3 has 14 residues. Germline loops: CDR1 NSHNY, CDR2 SYGAGN. Losses at the gene ends were 0 bases for V and 6 bases for J; bases not matched to a gene: 1. The covered CDR3 bases are TGTGCCAGCAGTGATGGGGGACAGGGGGAAACGCTGTAT. Amino acid sequence: CASSDGGQGETLY. From start to end, the CDR3 is CASSDGGQGETLYF.

This clone has just one count. The gene symbols are mouse symbols. The read ends 1 residue shy of where the CDR3 ends; the end is completed using the germline J gene. V is TRBV20 and J is TRBJ2-3; 8 bases agree with TRBD2. The trim removed 2 bases at V and 3 bases at J, leaving 1 base unmatched. This CDR3 region has 13 residues. Germline V gives CDR1 GFQATS, CDR2 STVNSAI. CDR3 DNA (partial): TGTGGTGCTAGGTTGGGGGGGGCAGAAACGCTGTAT. Encoded protein: CGARLGGAETLY. From start to end, the CDR3 is CGARLGGAETLYF.

This clone showed up just a few times. The listed genes are named as in mouse. The CDR3 end falls 1 residue outside the read, so it is completed with the germline J gene. V and J are TRBV5 and TRBJ2-7; TRBD1 matches 9 bases. Germline V gives CDR1 LGHNA, CDR2 YNLKQL (reference sequence). This CDR3 region has 13 residues. V dropped 4 bases and J dropped 6; count of bases not matched to a gene: 4. CDR3 region: CASSPRDRVEQYF. CDR3 bases read: TGTGCCAGCAGCCCCCGGGACAGGGTTGAACAGTAC.

Worth noting for this clone: Gene names denote mouse genes. The sequence runs out 1 residue before the end of the CDR3; the remainder is reconstructed from the germline J gene. The chain carries TRBV13-2 and TRBJ2-5; no clear D. V lost 2 bases to trimming and J lost 0 bases, with 10 bases between them. The V gene's germline CDR1 is NNHNN and CDR2 SYGAGS (reference sequence). The CDR3 consists of 15 residues. CDR3 bases read: TGTGCCAGCGGTGAGCGGTGGGCGAACCAAGACACCCAGTAC. Residues: CASGERWANQDTQY. The CDR3 reads in full as CASGERWANQDTQYF.

A remark on this clone: Mouse names are used for the genes. The CDR3 end lies 1 residue beyond the end of the read and is filled in from the germline J gene. The chain joins TRBV5 to TRBJ2-1; TRBD2 agrees at 11 bases. CDR1 is LGHNA and CDR2 is YNLKQL in the germline V gene (reference sequence). With 3 bases clipped from V and 6 bases from J, the junction kept 1 base outside the gene matches. The CDR3 is 14 amino acids. The CDR3 spells CASSQTGGGAEQFF. The DNA read from the CDR3 is TGTGCCAGCAGCCAGACTGGGGGGGGTGCTGAGCAGTTC.

In this sample, this clone turned up once. Gene and germline names: mouse. The read terminates 1 residue before the CDR3 end, so the remaining end is supplied by the germline J gene. The V call is TRBV29, the J call TRBJ2-4; TRBD1 matches at 7 bases. V was clipped by 6 bases and J by 2 bases; unmatched bases: 2. Germline V lookup: CDR1 MSHET, CDR2 SYDVDS. The CDR3 has 13 residues. The sequenced part of the CDR3 DNA is TGTGCTAGCAGACAGGGGAATCAAAACACCTTGTAC. It yields the protein CASRQGNQNTLY. The entire CDR3 protein reads CASRQGNQNTLYF.

Worth noting for this clone: Mouse germline and gene names are used. The read halts 1 residue ahead of the CDR3 end, with the missing end drawn from the germline J gene. The chain carries TRBV1 and TRBJ2-7; TRBD2 matches at 11 bases. The V gene's germline CDR1 is NSQYPW and CDR2 LRSPGD (reference sequence). V shed 3 bases and J 0 bases; nucleotides not matched to a gene: 7. The CDR3 spans 17 residues. The CDR3 region is CTCSADWGDRSSYEQYF. CDR3 DNA (partial): TGCACCTGCAGTGCGGACTGGGGGGACAGGAGCTCCTATGAACAGTAC. Together with reference TRBV1 and TRBJ2-7, the CDR3 gives the full variable domain: VTLLEQNPRWRLVPRGQAVNLRCILKNSQYPWMSWYQQDLQKQLQWLFTLRSPGDKEVKSLPGADYLATRVTDTELRLQVANMSQGRTLYCTCSADWGDRSSYEQYFGPGTRLTVL.

A word on this clone: Gene names are mouse gene names. From the germline J gene comes the end of the CDR3, since the read stops 1 residue before it. V is TRBV13-1 and J is TRBJ2-5; D remains ambiguous. The CDR3 is 13 residues long. V lost 1 base and J lost 1, with 4 bases in between. The germline CDR1 and CDR2 sequences are NSHNY and SYGAGN. CDR3 DNA, as far as it was read: TGTGCCAGCAGTGATCGGGACCAAGACACCCAGTAC. This codes for CASSDRDQDTQY. The full CDR3 protein reads CASSDRDQDTQYF.

About this clone: Here the gene names and germline are mouse. The read terminates 1 residue ahead of where the CDR3 ends, so the germline J gene completes it. The chain employs TRBV19 and TRBJ2-7; TRBD1 aligns across 8 bases. CDR1 is FNHDT and CDR2 is SITEND in the germline V gene (reference sequence). This CDR3 region has 14 residues. Unmatched junction bases numbered 5, after V lost 2 bases and J lost 4 bases. The DNA read from the CDR3 is TGTGCCAGCAGTATCGGGACAGGACGTTATGAACAGTAC. It is translated as CASSIGTGRYEQY. The full CDR3 protein reads CASSIGTGRYEQYF.

On this clone itself: Genes and germline come from the mouse. The CDR3 goes on 1 residue after the read ends, and that part is filled in from the germline J gene. The V and J genes are TRBV5 and TRBJ1-6, with unresolved D. TRBJ1-6 is filed as an ORF, its function uncertain. The CDR3 consists of 14 residues. Trimming left V 0 bases short and J 5 bases short, with 5 bases between. From germline, CDR1 is LGHNA and CDR2 YNLKQL (reference sequence). The sequenced part of the CDR3 DNA is TGTGCCAGCAGCCAAGATCCGGATAATTCGCCCCTCTAC. Amino acid sequence: CASSQDPDNSPLY. The full CDR3 protein reads CASSQDPDNSPLYF.

This clone came up a few times. The genes are named according to mouse. The read is 1 residue too short to cover the CDR3 end, so that end is filled in from the germline J gene. The chain carries TRBV29 and TRBJ2-1, with D perhaps TRBD2 (5 bases). CDR3 size: 15 residues. V lost 1 base and J 2 bases, leaving 9 bases between the germline ends. In germline, CDR1 is MSHET, CDR2 SYDVDS. CDR3: CASSLLGKDYAEQFF. The part of the CDR3 DNA that was read is TGTGCTAGCAGTTTATTGGGGAAGGACTATGCTGAGCAGTTC. The whole variable domain, remainder taken from reference TRBV29 and TRBJ2-1, is DMKVTQMPRYLIKRMGENVLLECGQDMSHETMYWYRQDPGLGLQLIYISYDVDSNSEGDIPKGYRVSRKKREHFSLILDSAKTNQTSVYFCASSLLGKDYAEQFFGPGTRLTVL.

A few counts support this clone. These gene names are mouse names. The read terminates 1 residue before the CDR3 end, so the remaining end is supplied by the germline J gene. V is TRBV13-2 and J is TRBJ2-7; 7 positions match TRBD1. V gave up 2 bases and J gave up 7 bases; unmatched junction bases: 3. This CDR3 region has 12 residues. CDR1 is NNHNN and CDR2 is SYGAGS in the germline V gene (reference sequence). The sequenced CDR3 bases are TGTGCCAGCGGTGAAACAGGGGTCGAACAGTAC. This codes for CASGETGVEQY. In full, the CDR3 is CASGETGVEQYF.

In the case of this clone: Germline and genes: mouse. The CDR3 extends 1 residue past the end of the read, so its final part is completed from the germline J gene. The rearrangement links TRBV5 to TRBJ1-4; 10 nucleotides agree with TRBD1. The V gene end was trimmed by 4 bases and the J gene end by 7 bases; junction bases not matched to a gene: 9. The CDR3 runs to 16 residues. CDR1 and CDR2 from the germline V gene are LGHNA and YNLKQL (reference sequence). CDR3 DNA, as far as it was read: TGTGCCAGCAGCCGCCGGGACAGGGGAGGGGGCGAAAGATTATTT. Translating gives CASSRRDRGGGERLF. The entire CDR3 sequence reads CASSRRDRGGGERLFF.

This clone turned up a few times. Gene names denote mouse genes. The read ends 1 residue shy of where the CDR3 ends; the end is completed using the germline J gene. The genes are TRBV20 and TRBJ2-1; possibly TRBD1 or TRBD2 for D (5 bases each). Per germline, CDR1 GFQATS and CDR2 STVNSAI. The CDR3 loop spans 12 amino acids. CDR3 DNA (partial): TGTGGGGGGGACGGTAACTATGCTGAGCAGTTC. Protein: CGGDGNYAEQF. The full CDR3 protein reads CGGDGNYAEQFF. Filled out from reference TRBV20 and TRBJ2-1, the complete variable domain reads GALVYQYPRRTICKSGTSMRMECQAVGFQATSVAWYRQSPQKTFELIALSTVNSAIKYEQNFTQEKFPISHPNLSFSSMTVLNAYLEDRGLYLCGGDGNYAEQFFGPGTRLTVL.

About this clone: Mouse gene names apply. The read falls 1 residue short of the CDR3 end, and the missing part is taken from the germline J gene. The chain joins TRBV14 to TRBJ1-1; possibly TRBD1 for D (6 bases). The germline V gene has CDR1 SGHDT and CDR2 FRDEAV. The V end lost 5 bases, the J end lost 0 bases, and 11 bases lay between the germline ends. The CDR3 extends over 14 amino acids. CDR3 bases read: TGTGCCAGCAGCACCGGGACAACAAACACAGAAGTCTTC. Translating it yields CASSTGTTNTEVF. The whole CDR3 protein is CASSTGTTNTEVFF.

In regard to this clone: Any gene name here is a mouse gene name. The CDR3 DNA, read in part, is TGTGCTAGCAGAGGGACATTTAACCAAGACACCCAGTAC. Protein product: CASRGTFNQDTQY. The CDR3 in full is CASRGTFNQDTQYF. The gene calls are TRBV29 and TRBJ2-5; D perhaps matches TRBD1 (6 bases). The read comes to an end 1 residue before the CDR3 does, leaving the germline J gene to fill in the end. V lost 6 bases, J lost 0 bases, and 10 bases lay in between. The CDR3 covers 14 residues. From germline, CDR1 is MSHET and CDR2 SYDVDS.

Turning to this clone: Genes and germline are mouse. The missing CDR3 end, 1 residue past where the read stops, is filled in from the germline J gene. The J gene is TRBJ1-4, the V gene TRBV13-1; a possible D gene is TRBD1 (6 bases). The V and J ends lost 9 bases and 0 bases respectively, with 9 bases between them. CDR3 size: 13 residues. Germline V gives CDR1 NSHNY, CDR2 SYGAGN. CDR3 DNA, as far as it was read: TGTGCCAAGACAGGCGTTTCCAACGAAAGATTATTT. Encoded protein: CAKTGVSNERLF. The entire CDR3 protein reads CAKTGVSNERLFF.

A word on this clone: Germline and genes: mouse. The read halts 1 residue ahead of the CDR3 end, with the missing end drawn from the germline J gene. The chain employs TRBV2 and TRBJ1-2, with unresolved D. Trimming removed 0 bases from V and 0 bases from J, with 5 bases in between. There are 14 residues in the CDR3. Germline values: CDR1 LGHNA, CDR2 YSYQKL. CDR3 sequence reads: CASSQDPTNSDYTF. The sequenced part of the CDR3 DNA is TGTGCCAGCAGCCAAGATCCAACAAACTCCGACTACACC.

In regard to this clone: Gene and germline names: mouse. From the germline J gene comes the end of the CDR3, since the read stops 1 residue before it. The rearrangement joins TRBV24 to TRBJ2-1, with 11 bases matching TRBD2. This CDR3 comprises 17 residues. Germline V gene lookup returns CDR1 KGHTA and CDR2 FRNEEI. J lost 0 bases, V lost 1 base, and 2 bases had no gene match. The CDR3 reads CASSLFTGGANYAEQFF. The covered CDR3 bases are TGTGCCAGCAGTCTGTTTACTGGGGGGGCTAACTATGCTGAGCAGTTC.

About this clone: Any gene name here is a mouse gene name. From the germline J gene comes the end of the CDR3, since the read stops 1 residue before it. The rearrangement links TRBV31 to TRBJ1-3; a weak D match, TRBD1 (5 bases). Germline CDR1 is GKSSPN and CDR2 is SITVG. V lost 3 bases and J lost 4, with 10 bases in between. The length of the CDR3 is 13 residues. The covered CDR3 bases are TGTGCCTGGAGCGGGCGGGGGGGAAATACGCTCTAT. Translated, it gives CAWSGRGGNTLY. The whole CDR3 reads CAWSGRGGNTLYF.

A few counts support this clone. Mouse gene names and germline throughout. The read stops 1 residue short of the end of the CDR3; the missing end is completed from the germline J gene. V and J are TRBV19 and TRBJ1-4; D possibly corresponds to TRBD1 (6 bases). Between the trimmed V and J ends, which lost 2 bases and 4 bases, there was a span of 12 bases. The CDR3 extends over 15 amino acids. Germline values: CDR1 FNHDT, CDR2 SITEND (reference sequence). The sequenced CDR3 bases are TGTGCCAGCAGTATTATGGGACAAAACAACGAAAGATTATTT. Translation gives CASSIMGQNNERLF. Given in full, the CDR3 is CASSIMGQNNERLFF. The complete variable domain, with remaining parts taken from reference TRBV19 and TRBJ1-4, reads GGIITQTPKFLIGQEGQKLTLKCQQNFNHDTMYWYRQDSGKGLRLIYYSITENDLQKGDLSEGYDASREKKSSFSLTVTSAQKNEMAVFLCASSIMGQNNERLFFGHGTKLSVL.

As regards this clone: Gene names follow the mouse nomenclature. The read gets to within 1 residue of the CDR3 end, and the germline J gene fills in the rest. This sequence joins TRBV29 and TRBJ2-5, with a tentative D call TRBD2 (6 bases). Trimming pared 0 bases from V and 6 bases from J, leaving 7 bases between. Per the germline V gene, CDR1 is MSHET and CDR2 is SYDVDS. This CDR3 is 13 amino acids long. The CDR3 here is CASSLSWGDTQYF. CDR3 DNA (partial): TGTGCTAGCAGTTTATCTTGGGGGGACACCCAGTAC.

This clone is a singleton in its sample. These gene names are mouse names. The sequenced fragment ends 1 residue before the CDR3 boundary, so the rest is inferred from the germline J gene. J is TRBJ2-5 and V is TRBV13-1; 7 positions agree with TRBD2. J gave up 2 bases and V 2 bases, and 5 bases lay outside the gene matches. Germline V lookup: CDR1 NSHNY, CDR2 SYGAGN. The CDR3 totals 15 residues. The sequenced part of the CDR3 DNA is TGTGCCAGCAGTGAAAGGGCTGGGGGCCAAGACACCCAGTAC. Translated, it gives CASSERAGGQDTQY. The full-length CDR3 reads as CASSERAGGQDTQYF.

For this clone: Mouse names are used for the genes. The read halts 1 residue ahead of the CDR3 end, with the missing end drawn from the germline J gene. The chain employs TRBV13-1 and TRBJ1-3; D perhaps matches TRBD1 (5 bases). V was cut by 0 bases and J by 0 bases, with 10 bases left in between. The CDR3 extends over 16 amino acids. Germline assignment: CDR1 NSHNY and CDR2 SYGAGN. The CDR3 reads CASSDARGNSGNTLYF. The covered CDR3 bases are TGTGCCAGCAGTGATGCACGGGGGAATTCTGGAAATACGCTCTAT.

With respect to this clone: Gene names are the mouse ones. The read ends 1 residue shy of where the CDR3 ends; the end is completed using the germline J gene. V is TRBV5 and J is TRBJ2-1, with TRBD2 identical over 7 bases. The CDR3 contains 15 residues. From germline, CDR1 is LGHNA and CDR2 YNLKQL (reference sequence). Unmatched junction bases numbered 1, after V lost 1 base and J lost 1 base. Partial CDR3 DNA: TGTGCCAGCAGCCAAGTTGGGGGGAACTATGCTGAGCAGTTC. Its translation: CASSQVGGNYAEQF. The CDR3 in its entirety is CASSQVGGNYAEQFF.

About this clone: Gene names denote mouse genes. The CDR3 goes on 1 residue after the read ends, and that part is filled in from the germline J gene. The chain combines TRBV13-1 with TRBJ2-7, with 10 bases identical to TRBD2. Germline CDR1 and CDR2: NSHNY and SYGAGN. V was clipped by 3 bases and J by 7 bases; unmatched bases: 7. CDR3 length: 14 amino acids. CDR3 sequence reads: CASSGLGGEGEQYF. CDR3 bases read: TGTGCCAGCAGTGGACTGGGGGGTGAAGGCGAACAGTAC.